Listed below are T cell receptor beta chains from one sample, sequenced in a study of cytomegalovirus exposure and HLA in healthy donors. Assay: immunoSEQ multiplex PCR; the TCRdb copy retains only in-frame clones and omits some. The sample has 110,000 to 150,000 clones, 8.5% to 10% seen once. Specimen: PBMCs. These TCRs come from a man in his forties or fifties in good health and CMV-seronegative. Each CDR3 is given with its conserved first and last residue. The D gene is left open where the match is weak. Size tells how often a clone was seen (once, few, many) or the class of an expanded clone, and some rows leave it out.

abundance	j_gene	d_gene	v_gene	CDR3aa	CDR3nt
-	TRBJ1-2	TRBD1	TRBV6-6	CASSHGTGTRGGGYTF	TGTGCCAGCAGTCACGGGACAGGGACCAGGGGGGGAGGCTACACCTTC
few	TRBJ1-2	TRBD1	TRBV11-2	CASSLVGGQGFYGYTF	TGTGCCAGCAGCTTAGTCGGAGGACAGGGATTCTATGGCTACACCTTC
-	TRBJ2-7	TRBD2	TRBV2	CASTSGTPPYEQYF	TGTGCCAGCACTAGCGGGACACCCCCCTACGAGCAGTACTTC
-	TRBJ2-3	TRBD2	TRBV9	CASSVGSGGPTDTQYF	TGTGCCAGCAGCGTAGGTAGCGGGGGCCCCACAGATACGCAGTATTTT
many	TRBJ2-1	TRBD1	TRBV25-1	CASSKTDRETYNEQFF	TGTGCCAGCAGCAAAACGGACAGGGAGACCTACAATGAGCAGTTCTTC
-	TRBJ1-2	-	TRBV9	CASSVGPGTFGYGYTF	TGTGCCAGCAGCGTAGGCCCGGGGACATTCGGCTATGGCTACACCTTC
few	TRBJ1-1	TRBD1	TRBV11-2	CASSLLMVGQGKAFF	TGTGCCAGCAGCTTACTTATGGTGGGACAGGGGAAAGCTTTCTTT
few	TRBJ1-4	-	TRBV10-3	CAISESTIKEKLFF	TGTGCCATCAGTGAGTCGACTATTAAAGAAAAACTGTTTTTT
few	TRBJ1-5	-	TRBV2	CASSSTGFSGQPQHF	TGTGCCAGCAGTAGTACAGGTTTTTCAGGTCAGCCCCAGCATTTT
-	TRBJ2-5	TRBD2	TRBV4-1	CASSQTGLAGGQTQYF	TGCGCCAGCAGCCAGACCGGACTAGCGGGAGGGCAGACCCAGTACTTC
-	TRBJ1-1	-	TRBV11-2	CASSLWGLSNTEAFF	TGTGCCAGCAGCTTATGGGGACTGTCGAACACTGAAGCTTTCTTT
few	TRBJ2-1	TRBD1	TRBV6-1	CASTVDRVSEQFF	TGTGCCAGCACCGTGGACAGGGTCAGTGAGCAGTTCTTC
-	TRBJ2-5	TRBD2	TRBV27	CASSSVTSGIQETQYF	TGTGCCAGCAGTTCAGTGACTAGCGGTATTCAAGAGACCCAGTACTTC
-	TRBJ2-3	-	TRBV7-9	CASSRRGSAGSDTQYF	TGTGCCAGCAGCCGTCGCGGTAGCGCTGGGTCAGATACGCAGTATTTT
few	TRBJ1-4	TRBD1	TRBV5-4	CASSSGQTNEKLFF	TGTGCCAGCAGCTCGGGACAGACTAATGAAAAACTGTTTTTT
few	TRBJ1-6	-	TRBV18	CASSPGGVNSPLHF	TGTGCCAGCTCACCAGGGGGGGTTAATTCACCCCTCCACTTT
-	TRBJ2-3	-	TRBV4-2	CASSQANGGTDTQYF	TGTGCCAGCAGCCAGGCGAACGGGGGCACAGATACGCAGTATTTT
-	TRBJ2-2	-	TRBV30	CAWKGGPGTGELFF	TGTGCCTGGAAGGGGGGGCCCGGGACCGGGGAGCTGTTTTTT
-	TRBJ2-7	TRBD2	TRBV6-1	CASVDGRARYEQYF	TGTGCCAGCGTAGACGGGAGGGCCAGGTACGAGCAGTACTTC
few	TRBJ2-7	-	TRBV18	CASSPHKGDEQYF	TGTGCCAGCTCACCCCACAAAGGAGACGAGCAGTACTTC
few	TRBJ2-2	TRBD2	TRBV5-4	CASSSAGGLNTGELFF	TGTGCCAGCAGTTCTGCGGGAGGGTTGAACACCGGGGAGCTGTTTTTT
-	TRBJ2-7	TRBD1	TRBV7-9	CASSLRDRLYEQYF	TGTGCCAGCAGCTTACGGGACAGACTATACGAGCAGTACTTC
-	TRBJ2-1	TRBD1	TRBV27	CASTIDREGSYNEQFF	TGTGCCAGCACAATTGACAGGGAAGGCTCCTACAATGAGCAGTTCTTC
-	TRBJ2-2	-	TRBV16	CASSQGGTGELFF	TGTGCCAGCAGCCAAGGAGGAACCGGGGAGCTGTTTTTT
-	TRBJ2-2	-	TRBV7-2	CASSSNLGGNTGELFF	TGTGCCAGCAGCTCCAACCTCGGGGGGAACACCGGGGAGCTGTTTTTT
few	TRBJ2-5	-	TRBV5-4	CASSHSGRGRWETQYF	TGTGCCAGCAGCCACTCCGGCCGGGGGAGGTGGGAGACCCAGTACTTC
few	TRBJ2-5	TRBD1	TRBV28	CASSLVGQLYQETQYF	TGTGCCAGCAGTTTAGTGGGACAGCTGTACCAAGAGACCCAGTACTTC
-	TRBJ1-3	-	TRBV21-1	CASSKVDRVTSGNTIYF	TGTGCCAGCAGCAAGGTAGACAGGGTTACCTCTGGAAACACCATATATTTT
-	TRBJ2-7	TRBD1	TRBV11-2	CASSPLSGTGGSEQYF	TGTGCCAGCAGCCCCCTGTCCGGGACAGGGGGGTCCGAGCAGTACTTC
-	TRBJ2-7	TRBD1	TRBV6-5	CASSAGTGSYEQYF	TGTGCCAGCAGTGCCGGGACAGGTTCCTACGAGCAGTACTTC
few	TRBJ1-4	TRBD1	TRBV2	CASISWTGENEKLFF	TGTGCCAGCATTAGTTGGACAGGGGAGAATGAAAAACTGTTTTTT
-	TRBJ2-1	-	TRBV5-1	CASSLAAGMNEQFF	TGCGCCAGCAGCTTGGCCGCGGGGATGAATGAGCAGTTCTTC
-	TRBJ1-2	TRBD1	TRBV5-1	CASSPERGTVYGYTF	TGCGCCAGCAGCCCTGAACGCGGGACAGTCTATGGCTACACCTTC
few	TRBJ1-5	TRBD1	TRBV10-3	CAISVGQGEGQPQHF	TGTGCCATCAGTGTAGGACAGGGTGAGGGTCAGCCCCAGCATTTT
few	TRBJ2-1	TRBD2	TRBV9	CASSLGLAGNEQFF	TGTGCCAGCAGCTTGGGACTAGCGGGCAATGAGCAGTTCTTC
few	TRBJ1-3	TRBD1	TRBV7-6	CASSPIGTGSGNTIYF	TGTGCCAGCAGCCCAATCGGGACAGGGTCCGGAAACACCATATATTTT
few	TRBJ2-7	-	TRBV28	CASSSGQPEQYF	TGTGCCAGCAGCTCCGGACAGCCCGAGCAGTACTTC
-	TRBJ2-1	TRBD2	TRBV9	CASSAYSGTLGNEQFF	TGTGCCAGCAGCGCCTATAGCGGGACCTTGGGCAATGAGCAGTTCTTC
few	TRBJ1-1	-	TRBV9	CASSVDPTGTMNTEAFF	TGTGCCAGCAGCGTCGACCCCACAGGCACCATGAACACTGAAGCTTTCTTT
few	TRBJ2-7	-	TRBV12-5	CTSGQAVNSYEQYF	TGTACTAGTGGCCAGGCCGTAAACTCCTACGAGCAGTACTTC
-	TRBJ1-1	-	TRBV28	CASSLGTGFTEAFF	TGTGCCAGCAGTTTAGGTACAGGGTTCACTGAAGCTTTCTTT
few	TRBJ1-5	-	TRBV2	CASSEAGGRTGSNQPQHF	TGTGCCAGCAGTGAAGCGGGCGGCAGGACGGGGAGCAATCAGCCCCAGCATTTT
few	TRBJ1-2	TRBD1	TRBV6-5	CASSRQGSGGYTF	TGTGCCAGCAGTAGACAGGGTTCAGGTGGCTACACCTTC
-	TRBJ2-7	-	TRBV28	CASSAGLHYEQYF	TGTGCCAGCAGTGCGGGACTCCACTACGAGCAGTACTTC
few	TRBJ2-5	TRBD2	TRBV2	CASRGTSGRWETQYF	TGTGCCAGCAGGGGGACTAGCGGGAGATGGGAGACCCAGTACTTC
many	TRBJ2-7	-	TRBV20-1	CSARSYEQYF	TGCAGTGCCAGGTCCTACGAGCAGTACTTC
-	TRBJ2-1	-	TRBV4-1	CASSQDDRRGNYNEQFF	TGCGCCAGCAGCCAAGATGACCGCCGAGGGAACTACAATGAGCAGTTCTTC
few	TRBJ1-1	-	TRBV6-1	CASSPGHQGTEAFF	TGTGCCAGCAGTCCGGGACACCAGGGCACTGAAGCTTTCTTT
few	TRBJ2-1	-	TRBV27	CASSSSAGRAYNEQFF	TGTGCCAGCAGTTCATCGGCGGGGCGAGCCTACAATGAGCAGTTCTTC
-	TRBJ2-2	-	TRBV7-9	CASSPTGSNTGELFF	TGTGCCAGCAGCCCTACAGGTAGCAACACCGGGGAGCTGTTTTTT